Included here is one TCR beta chain sequence, with context. This CDR3 has 15 amino acids. The V and J ends lost 5 bases and 3 bases, in that order; junction bases with no gene match: 7. Germline lookup yields CDR1 SGHDN and CDR2 FVKESK. The assay was immunoSEQ multiplex PCR, and TCRdb's table has in-frame clones only and misses some. The sample lists some 41,000 clones; about 90% were seen once. The data were obtained in a study of blood T cell repertoires in COVID-19. Study as a whole: Collection of acute and convalescent COVID-19 samples took place in the United States, Italy and Spain. Sample material is recorded as cDNA or gDNA derived from T cells, B-cell-depleted T cells, or PBMCs.

The TCR originated in a woman under 40 in a cohort sampled during active COVID-19. V usage is TRBV14 and J usage is TRBJ1-3; the match to TRBD1 covers 7 bases. Sequencing was performed on peripheral blood. The CDR3 reads CASSSGQRGGNTIYF. DNA for the CDR3: TGTGCCAGCAGCTCGGGACAGAGAGGTGGAAACACCATATATTTT.